One and the same sample provided the 25 T cell receptor beta chains below, sequenced in a study of OX40 agonist ivuxolimab in advanced cancers. Sequencing used immunoSEQ multiplex PCR; TCRdb keeps in-frame clones, though not all of them. The data show more than 35,000 clones, around 80% seen once. The specimen was CD4+ or CD8+ T cells sorted from blood, collected in a trial of the OX40 agonist ivuxolimab. The receptors come from an adult with an advanced solid tumor such as melanoma, head and neck, liver or kidney cancer.

This chain links TRBV5-6 with TRBJ1-2; D uncertain. Germline values: CDR1 SGHDT, CDR2 YYEEEE. This CDR3 has 16 amino acids. Trimming shortened V by 0 bases and J by 8 bases, and 20 bases separated the two germline ends. The CDR3 sequence is CASSLATDHHVRGYTF. For the CDR3, the DNA is TGTGCCAGCAGCTTGGCCACTGACCACCATGTGCGCGGCTACACCTTC.

The genes are TRBV6-5 and TRBJ2-3; the match to TRBD2 covers 7 bases. This CDR3 region has 14 residues. J gave up 2 bases and V 2 bases, and 1 base lay outside the gene matches. Per the germline V gene, CDR1 is MNHEY and CDR2 is SVGAGI. The CDR3 reads CASSYSGVTDTQYF. The CDR3 coding sequence is TGTGCCAGCAGTTACAGCGGGGTCACAGATACGCAGTATTTT.

The V and J genes are TRBV4-3 and TRBJ1-2; D gene ambiguous. Germline V gives CDR1 LGHNA, CDR2 YSLEER. V gave up 0 bases and J gave up 8 bases, with 13 bases separating them. This CDR3 is 14 amino acids long. CDR3 DNA: TGCGCCAGCAGCCAAGATTTAGTTCCCATCGGCTACACCTTC. Protein product: CASSQDLVPIGYTF.

The chain combines TRBV25-1 with TRBJ2-5; 12 bases are shared with TRBD2. Germline V CDR1 and CDR2: MGHDK, SYGVNS. CDR3 length equals 15 residues. V was pared by 4 bases and J by 4 bases, with 4 bases of the junction left unmatched. CDR3 nucleotides: TGTGCCAGCAGTGCGCGGACTAGCGGGGTAGAGACCCAGTACTTC. Translation gives CASSARTSGVETQYF.

This clone was seen only once. This chain uses TRBV27 with TRBJ1-1; D not certain. Trimming removed 7 bases from V and 1 base from J, with 10 bases in between. The CDR3 extends over 13 amino acids. Germline CDR1 MNHEY, CDR2 SMNVEV (reference sequence). The DNA of the CDR3 is TGTGCCAGCATCCCCCCAGGGAACACTGAAGCTTTCTTT. This encodes CASIPPGNTEAFF.

This chain connects TRBV4-1 to TRBJ2-2, with D hard to call. This CDR3 spans 13 amino acids. The germline V gene encodes CDR1 MGHRA and CDR2 YSYEKL. Trimming left V 5 bases short and J 6 bases short, with 10 bases between. DNA of the CDR3: TGCGCCAGCAGCTTGGACCGGGCCGGGGAGCTGTTTTTT. Protein: CASSLDRAGELFF.

The rearrangement links TRBV27 to TRBJ2-3, with TRBD2 matching over 9 bases. Germline-derived CDR1 and CDR2 are MNHEY and SMNVEV (reference sequence). Losses at the gene ends were 3 bases for V and 6 bases for J; bases not matched to a gene: 7. The CDR3 totals 15 residues. This CDR3 reads CASSFGGGAWDTQYF. The CDR3 DNA is TGTGCCAGCAGTTTCGGCGGGGGGGCATGGGATACGCAGTATTTT.

About this clone: Other DNA sequences in the sample encode the same CDR3. The chain carries TRBV6-5 and TRBJ2-7; D uncertain. CDR3 length equals 11 residues. V lost 0 bases to trimming and J lost 7 bases, with 4 bases between them. The germline gives CDR1 MNHEY, CDR2 SVGAGI. CDR3 amino acids: CASSYSDEQYF. The CDR3 region has the DNA TGTGCCAGCAGTTACTCGGATGAGCAGTACTTC.

This chain joins TRBV7-9 and TRBJ2-1; TRBD1 agrees at 7 bases. With V trimmed by 5 bases and J by 0 bases, 10 bases remained unmatched. The CDR3 spans 17 residues. Germline V gene lookup returns CDR1 SEHNR and CDR2 FQNEAQ (reference sequence). Here the CDR3 reads CASSPTVGTASYNEQFF. The CDR3 DNA is TGTGCCAGCAGCCCGACGGTCGGGACAGCCTCCTACAATGAGCAGTTCTTC.

This chain joins TRBV2 and TRBJ2-7; D gene ambiguous. The germline V gene encodes CDR1 SNHLY and CDR2 FYNNEI. This CDR3 comprises 11 residues. V was trimmed by 8 bases and J by 2 bases, leaving 7 bases between them. The chain's CDR3 is CASLLTYEQYF. CDR3 bases: TGTGCCAGCCTTCTTACCTACGAGCAGTACTTC. Based on the CDR3 plus reference TRBV2 and TRBJ2-7, the full variable domain is EPEVTQTPSHQVTQMGQEVILRCVPISNHLYFYWYRQILGQKVEFLVSFYNNEISEKSEIFDDQFSVERPDGSNFTLKIRSTKLEDSAMYFCASLLTYEQYFGPGTRLTVT.

The chain has TRBV10-1 and TRBJ2-5, with D possibly TRBD2 on 5 matching bases. From germline, CDR1 is WNHNN and CDR2 SYGVQD (reference sequence). This CDR3 region has 10 residues. The CDR3 reads CTAREETQYF. The CDR3 DNA reads as TGCACCGCGAGGGAAGAGACCCAGTACTTC.

This clone has only one observation. The CDR3 nucleotides read TGTGCCAGCTCTCGGTCCCGGACAGGGGAACAGACCCAGTACTTC. Translating gives CASSRSRTGEQTQYF. This chain joins TRBV18 and TRBJ2-5; 9 bases are shared with TRBD1. Germline V gene sequence: CDR1 KGHSH, CDR2 LQKENI. The CDR3 length is 15 residues. V was pared by 6 bases and J by 6 bases, with 11 bases of the junction left unmatched.

Details on this clone: Germline is not matched at one junction end, which may reflect a read error. The chain joins TRBV9 to TRBJ2-1, with unresolved D. The CDR3 covers 13 residues. Germline-derived CDR1 and CDR2 are SGDLS and YYNGEE. Here the CDR3 reads CASSVVYRNEQFF. The CDR3 region has the DNA TGTGCCAGCAGCGTAGTCTACCGAAATGAACAGTTCTTC.

The genes are TRBV6-5 and TRBJ2-1; tentatively, D is TRBD1 (6 bases). Germline V CDR1 and CDR2: MNHEY, SVGAGI. V gave up 1 base and J gave up 5 bases, with 9 bases separating them. CDR3 length: 14 residues. CDR3 nucleotides: TGTGCCAGCAGTTACTTCCCAGGGGACAATGAGCAGTTCTTC. Translated, it gives CASSYFPGDNEQFF.

V and J are TRBV5-1 and TRBJ2-1; 9 bases agree with TRBD2. The CDR3 consists of 17 residues. V was pared by 0 bases and J by 1 base, with 5 bases of the junction left unmatched. CDR1 and CDR2 from the germline V gene are SGHRS and YFSETQ. The CDR3: CASSLAASGESYNEQFF. The DNA of the CDR3 is TGCGCCAGCAGCTTGGCCGCTAGCGGGGAGTCCTACAATGAGCAGTTCTTC.

The V call is TRBV6-5, the J call TRBJ1-1; 8 bases agree with TRBD1. CDR1 is MNHEY and CDR2 is SVGAGI in the germline V gene. After removal of 2 bases from V and 5 bases from J, the junction contained 10 bases not matched to a gene. The CDR3 loop spans 16 amino acids. The CDR3 loop reads CASSYTLSGGRTEAFF. In DNA form, the CDR3 reads TGTGCCAGCAGTTACACCCTTTCAGGGGGCAGAACTGAAGCTTTCTTT.

The chain uses TRBV28 and TRBJ2-5, with D perhaps TRBD1 or TRBD2 (6 bases each). CDR1 MDHEN and CDR2 SYDVKM come from the germline V gene. The V end lost 1 base, the J end lost 2 bases, and 11 bases lay between the germline ends. The CDR3 sequence is 15 residues long. This CDR3 is CASSLYGGRQETQYF. CDR3 in DNA: TGTGCCAGCAGTTTATACGGGGGCCGACAAGAGACCCAGTACTTC.

The V gene is TRBV5-4, the J gene TRBJ2-5; maybe TRBD1 (6 bases). V was clipped by 1 base and J by 5 bases, with 12 bases between them. Germline CDR1 SGHNT, CDR2 YYREEE (reference sequence). The CDR3 has 14 amino acids. CDR3 region: CASSLLNREETQYF. In DNA form, the CDR3 reads TGTGCCAGCAGCTTGCTCAACAGGGAGGAGACCCAGTACTTC.

This rearrangement joins TRBV29-1 to TRBJ1-2; D is unresolved. Trimming shortened V by 4 bases and J by 1 base, and 7 bases separated the two germline ends. The germline CDR1 and CDR2 sequences are SQVTM and ANQGSEA. The CDR3 has 12 residues. This CDR3 is CSVAWGNYGYTF. The CDR3 DNA reads as TGCAGCGTTGCTTGGGGTAACTATGGCTACACCTTC.

The chain combines TRBV6-5 with TRBJ2-7; TRBD2 might be the D (6 bases). The germline gives CDR1 MNHEY, CDR2 SVGAGI. The CDR3 runs 13 residues. The V and J ends lost 7 bases and 2 bases respectively, with 12 bases between them. CDR3 residues: CASKAGPTYEQYF. In DNA, the CDR3 is TGTGCCAGCAAGGCGGGGCCAACCTACGAGCAGTACTTC.

This sequence joins TRBV7-8 and TRBJ2-3; 11 nucleotides align to TRBD2. V dropped 7 bases and J dropped 2; count of bases not matched to a gene: 5. The germline CDR1 and CDR2 sequences are SGHVS and FQNEAQ. CDR3 length: 15 amino acids. For the CDR3, the DNA is TGTGCCAGCATTTTTAGCGGGGGGGTCACAGATACGCAGTATTTT. It codes for CASIFSGGVTDTQYF.

This clone has more than one count but fewer than ten. The chain has TRBV5-5 and TRBJ2-7, with 11 bases identical to TRBD2. After removal of 6 bases from V and 5 bases from J, the junction contained 10 bases not matched to a gene. Germline lookup yields CDR1 SGHKS and CDR2 YYEKEE (reference sequence). The CDR3 spans 15 residues. The CDR3 coding sequence is TGTGCCAGCACCCCGAGACTAGCGGGGTCGGACGAGCAGTACTTC. Translation: CASTPRLAGSDEQYF.

This clone was found a few times. The chain joins TRBV28 to TRBJ2-1; TRBD2 aligns across 7 bases. Germline V lookup: CDR1 MDHEN, CDR2 SYDVKM. This CDR3 region has 16 residues. The V gene end was trimmed by 10 bases and the J gene end by 4 bases; junction bases not matched to a gene: 16. The CDR3 region is CATTWVVAGVYNEQFF. The CDR3 DNA follows: TGTGCCACCACTTGGGTAGTGGCGGGGGTATACAATGAGCAGTTCTTC.

With respect to this clone: This same CDR3 is encoded by further DNA sequences in the sample. This chain joins TRBV5-1 and TRBJ1-4; 7 bases are a match to TRBD1. Germline V CDR1 and CDR2: SGHRS, YFSETQ. V was clipped by 4 bases and J by 6 bases; unmatched bases: 9. The CDR3 is made up of 15 amino acids. CDR3 protein: CASSPYRDSDEKLFF. In nucleotides, the CDR3 is TGCGCCAGCAGCCCCTACCGGGACAGCGATGAAAAACTGTTTTTT.

CDR3 in amino acids: CASSPSWREAYEQYF. For the CDR3, the DNA is TGTGCCAGCAGTCCGTCCTGGCGGGAGGCCTACGAGCAGTACTTC. This rearrangement joins TRBV27 to TRBJ2-7; 8 bases fit TRBD2. V lost 5 bases to trimming and J lost 2 bases; unmatched junction nucleotides: 8. This CDR3 contains 15 residues. Germline assignment: CDR1 MNHEY and CDR2 SMNVEV (reference sequence).